This TCR beta chain comes out of a study of cytomegalovirus exposure and HLA in healthy donors. Study information: There were 350 to 450 genotyped donors. Of these, roughly 82% fell in the genetic ancestry cluster associated with self-reported Caucasian donors. Study-wide findings and caveats: Reports indicate that TCR beta sequences accurately predicted the HLA-A and HLA-B alleles of most subjects. Listed as cytomegalovirus-associated were 170 or so TCR beta chains.

This clone was seen only once. Its antigen is not identified. PCR primers comprised 60 Vbeta and 13 Jbeta primers. Repertoires were generated with immunoSEQ multiplex PCR, while TCRdb's copy carries only in-frame clones and drops some. The data hold around 140,000 clones, with 88% observed a single time. Trimming cost V 2 bases and J 2 bases, with 13 bases left between them. The germline V gene has CDR1 MDHEN and CDR2 SYDVKM. The CDR3 covers 16 residues. This chain joins TRBV28 and TRBJ2-4, with unresolved D. The sample was PBMCs. The source is a woman aged 35 to 49 in good health and CMV-seronegative. Written as DNA, the CDR3 is TGTGCCAGCAGTTTAGACTTCCCCGGGTCCAAAAACATTCAGTACTTC. It encodes CASSLDFPGSKNIQYF. Combining the CDR3 with reference TRBV28 and TRBJ2-4 gives the whole variable domain DVKVTQSSRYLVKRTGEKVFLECVQDMDHENMFWYRQDPGLGLRLIYFSYDVKMKEKGDIPEGYSVSREKKERFSLILESASTNQTSMYLCASSLDFPGSKNIQYFGAGTRLSVL.